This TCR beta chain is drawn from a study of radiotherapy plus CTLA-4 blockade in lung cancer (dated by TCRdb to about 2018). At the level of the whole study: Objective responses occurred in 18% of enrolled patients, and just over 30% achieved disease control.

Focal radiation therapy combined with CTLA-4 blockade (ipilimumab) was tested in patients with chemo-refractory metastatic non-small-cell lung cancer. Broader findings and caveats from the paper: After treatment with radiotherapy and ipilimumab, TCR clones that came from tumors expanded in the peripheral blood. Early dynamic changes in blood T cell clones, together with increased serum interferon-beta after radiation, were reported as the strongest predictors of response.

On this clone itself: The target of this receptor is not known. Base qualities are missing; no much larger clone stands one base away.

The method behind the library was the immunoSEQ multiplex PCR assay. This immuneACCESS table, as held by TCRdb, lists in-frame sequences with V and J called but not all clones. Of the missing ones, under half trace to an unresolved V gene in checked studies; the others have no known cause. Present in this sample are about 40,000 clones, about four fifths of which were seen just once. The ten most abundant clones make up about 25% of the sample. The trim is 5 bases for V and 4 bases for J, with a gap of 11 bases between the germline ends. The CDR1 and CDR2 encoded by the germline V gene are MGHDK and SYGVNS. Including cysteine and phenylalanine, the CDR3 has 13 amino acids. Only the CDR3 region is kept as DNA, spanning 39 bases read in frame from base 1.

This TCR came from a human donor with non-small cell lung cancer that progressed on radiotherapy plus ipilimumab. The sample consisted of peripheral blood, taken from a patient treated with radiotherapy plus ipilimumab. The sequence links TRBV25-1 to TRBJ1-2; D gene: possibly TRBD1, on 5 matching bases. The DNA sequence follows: TGTGCCAGCAGTCCCGACAGTAGCTATGGCTACACCTTC. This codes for CASSPDSSYGYTF.